This paragraph reports one TCR beta chain. This record comes from a study of preoperative IRX-2 immunotherapy in early breast cancer. V lost 2 bases and J 3 bases, leaving 11 bases between the germline ends. The germline V gene encodes CDR1 GTSNPN and CDR2 SVGIG (reference sequence). CDR3 length: 15 amino acids. Method: immunoSEQ multiplex PCR; TCRdb's copy keeps in-frame clones and lacks some. Of about 2,700 clones listed, about 76% are singletons. The treatment was: preoperative locoregional IRX-2 cytokine immunotherapy. Patients received preoperative, locoregional IRX-2 cytokine immunotherapy in a phase Ib study.

This TCR derives from a human donor with breast cancer. The rearrangement joins TRBV30 to TRBJ2-6; D assignment may be TRBD1 or TRBD2 (5 bases each). The source material was tumor tissue, sampled before IRX-2 immunotherapy. The CDR3 region is CAWSWDGSGANVLTF. CDR3 DNA sequence: TGTGCCTGGAGTTGGGACGGAAGTGGGGCCAACGTCCTGACTTTC.